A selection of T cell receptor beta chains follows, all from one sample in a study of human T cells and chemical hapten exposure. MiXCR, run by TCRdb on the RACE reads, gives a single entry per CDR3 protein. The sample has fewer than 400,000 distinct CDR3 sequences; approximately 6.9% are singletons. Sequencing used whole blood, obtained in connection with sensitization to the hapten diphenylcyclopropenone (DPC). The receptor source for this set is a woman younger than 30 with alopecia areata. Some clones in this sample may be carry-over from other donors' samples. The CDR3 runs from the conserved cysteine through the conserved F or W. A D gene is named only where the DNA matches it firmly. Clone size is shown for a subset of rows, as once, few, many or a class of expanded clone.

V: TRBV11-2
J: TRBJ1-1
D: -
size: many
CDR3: CASSLAGVDTEAFF
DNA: TGTGCCAGCAGCTTGGCAGGGGTGGACACTGAAGCTTTCTTT

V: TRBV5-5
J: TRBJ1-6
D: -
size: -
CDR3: CASSLSPNNNSPLHF
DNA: TGTGCCAGCAGCTTGAGTCCCAATAATAATTCACCCCTCCACTTT

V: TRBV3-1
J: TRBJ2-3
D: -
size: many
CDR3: CASSQGGTQYF
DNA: TGTGCCAGCAGCCAAGGAGGGACGCAGTATTTT

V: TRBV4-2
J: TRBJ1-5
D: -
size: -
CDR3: CASSQKQDSNQPQHF
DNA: TGTGCCAGCAGCCAAAAACAGGATAGCAATCAGCCCCAGCATTTT

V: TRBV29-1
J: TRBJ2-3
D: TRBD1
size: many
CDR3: CSVDPGAGGPDTQYF
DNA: TGCAGCGTTGACCCCGGGGCAGGGGGCCCAGATACGCAGTATTTT

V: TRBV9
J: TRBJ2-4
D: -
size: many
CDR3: CASSGTPPDIQYF
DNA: TGTGCCAGCAGCGGGACCCCCCCGGACATTCAGTACTTC

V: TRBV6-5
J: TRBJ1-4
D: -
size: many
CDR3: CASRSRGTNEKLFF
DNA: TGTGCCAGTAGATCCAGGGGAACTAATGAAAAACTGTTTTTT

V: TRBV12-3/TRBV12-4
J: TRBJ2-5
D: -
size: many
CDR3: CASSVQSETQYF
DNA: TGTGCCAGCAGTGTCCAGAGTGAGACCCAGTACTTC

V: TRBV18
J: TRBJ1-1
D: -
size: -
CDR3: CASSPPGRGMRNTEAFF
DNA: TGTGCCAGCTCACCACCGGGACGGGGAATGCGGAACACTGAAGCTTTCTTT

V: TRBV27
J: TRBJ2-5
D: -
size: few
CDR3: CASSGGTAEETQYF
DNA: TGTGCCAGCAGTGGGGGGACAGCCGAGGAGACCCAGTACTTC

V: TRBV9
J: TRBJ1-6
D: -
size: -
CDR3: CASSDRINNSPLHF
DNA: TGTGCCAGCAGCGACAGGATTAATAATTCACCCCTCCACTTT

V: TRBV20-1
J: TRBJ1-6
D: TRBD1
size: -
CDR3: CSARKPGQENSPLHF
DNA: TGCAGTGCCAGAAAACCGGGACAGGAGAATTCACCCCTCCACTTT

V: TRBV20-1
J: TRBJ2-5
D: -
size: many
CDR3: CSAREPQGSQETQYF
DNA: TGCAGTGCTAGAGAGCCCCAGGGCAGTCAAGAGACCCAGTACTTC

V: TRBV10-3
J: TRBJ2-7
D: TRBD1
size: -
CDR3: CAISENRGQDEQYF
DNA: TGTGCCATCAGTGAAAACAGGGGGCAGGACGAGCAGTACTTC

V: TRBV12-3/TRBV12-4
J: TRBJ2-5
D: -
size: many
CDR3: CASSLENQETQYF
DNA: TGTGCCAGCAGTTTAGAAAACCAAGAGACCCAGTACTTC

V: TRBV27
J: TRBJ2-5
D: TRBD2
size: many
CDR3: CASSLMAKTSGVRETQYF
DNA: TGTGCCAGCAGTTTAATGGCGAAAACTAGCGGGGTTCGTGAGACCCAGTACTTC

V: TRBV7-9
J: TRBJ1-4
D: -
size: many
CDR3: CASSLISQNEKLFF
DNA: TGTGCCAGCAGCTTAATTAGCCAGAATGAAAAACTGTTTTTT

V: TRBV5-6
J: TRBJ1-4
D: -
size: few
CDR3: CASSFSYVSPNEKLFF
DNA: TGTGCCAGCAGCTTCAGCTACGTATCTCCTAATGAAAAACTGTTTTTT

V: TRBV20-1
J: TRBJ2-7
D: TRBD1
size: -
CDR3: CRAGTGDEQYF
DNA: TGCAGGGCAGGGACAGGGGACGAGCAGTACTTC

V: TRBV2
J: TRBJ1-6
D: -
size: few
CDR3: CASSEKGPIDLLHF
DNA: TGTGCCAGCAGTGAAAAGGGGCCTATCGACCTCCTCCACTTT

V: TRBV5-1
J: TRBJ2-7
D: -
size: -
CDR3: CASSLGQANSYEQYF
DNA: TGCGCCAGCAGCTTGGGACAGGCGAACTCCTACGAGCAGTACTTC

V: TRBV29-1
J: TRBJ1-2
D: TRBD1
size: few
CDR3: CSVSSDRDRYGYTF
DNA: TGCAGCGTTTCTTCCGACAGGGATCGGTATGGCTACACCTTC

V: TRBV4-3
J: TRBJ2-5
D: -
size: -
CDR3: CASSQEGRETQYF
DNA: TGCGCCAGCAGCCAAGAAGGACGAGAGACCCAGTACTTC